One sample yielded the 2 T cell receptor beta chains listed below, sequenced in a study of PD-1 blockade in classical Hodgkin lymphoma. There was relapse after autologous stem cell transplantation in every patient, and there was variation in brentuximab vedotin exposure. Using immunoSEQ multiplex PCR, the repertoire was profiled, and TCRdb retains in-frame clones only, with some absent. The table includes roughly 24,000 clones, over 70% detected once. The starting material was peripheral blood mononuclear cells (PBMCs), obtained before the second cycle of nivolumab. Receptors were obtained from a human donor with classical Hodgkin lymphoma.

CDR3 nucleotide sequence: TGTGCCAGCAGCTTAGTCTTCGACCCGCCCTACGAGCAGTACTTC. Translation gives CASSLVFDPPYEQYF. This chain joins TRBV11-2 and TRBJ2-7, with D uncertain. Germline V gives CDR1 SGHAT, CDR2 FQNNGV. V was clipped by 1 base and J by 2 bases, with 12 bases between them. This CDR3 spans 15 amino acids. The full variable domain, its missing parts supplied by reference TRBV11-2 and TRBJ2-7, is EAGVAQSPRYKIIEKRQSVAFWCNPISGHATLYWYQQILGQGPKLLIQFQNNGVVDDSQLPKDRFSAERLKGVDSTLKIQPAKLEDSAVYLCASSLVFDPPYEQYFGPGTRLTVT.

On this clone itself: Likely a read error: the CDR3 ends without its conserved phenylalanine or tryptophan. No DNA is shown, since the ends of the CDR3 on it are uncertain; the CDR3 is the one TCRdb lists. The CDR3 loop reads CASSERPSGSIA. The rearrangement uses TRBV2 and TRBJ2-7; the table's D call of TRBD2 was not tested on the DNA. Including both end residues, the CDR3 is 12 amino acids long. Germline V gene sequence: CDR1 SNHLY, CDR2 FYNNEI.